Sequencing of this TCR beta chain was carried out in a study of cytomegalovirus exposure and HLA in healthy donors. PCR primers comprised 60 Vbeta and 13 Jbeta primers. The repertoire was sequenced with immunoSEQ multiplex PCR; TCRdb's copy has only in-frame clones and lacks some. The sample has about 160,000 clones, around 73% seen once. Trimming shortened V by 1 base and J by 6 bases, and 14 bases separated the two germline ends. The CDR3 consists of 15 residues. Germline V gene lookup returns CDR1 LNHDA and CDR2 SQIVND (reference sequence). This TCR came from a male donor in good health and CMV-seronegative. The chain joins TRBV19 to TRBJ2-3; D might be TRBD2 (7 bases). The sequenced sample was PBMCs. CDR3 protein: CASSIGGGARDTQYF. In DNA form, the CDR3 reads TGTGCCAGTAGTATAGGTGGGGGGGCCCGGGATACGCAGTATTTT.